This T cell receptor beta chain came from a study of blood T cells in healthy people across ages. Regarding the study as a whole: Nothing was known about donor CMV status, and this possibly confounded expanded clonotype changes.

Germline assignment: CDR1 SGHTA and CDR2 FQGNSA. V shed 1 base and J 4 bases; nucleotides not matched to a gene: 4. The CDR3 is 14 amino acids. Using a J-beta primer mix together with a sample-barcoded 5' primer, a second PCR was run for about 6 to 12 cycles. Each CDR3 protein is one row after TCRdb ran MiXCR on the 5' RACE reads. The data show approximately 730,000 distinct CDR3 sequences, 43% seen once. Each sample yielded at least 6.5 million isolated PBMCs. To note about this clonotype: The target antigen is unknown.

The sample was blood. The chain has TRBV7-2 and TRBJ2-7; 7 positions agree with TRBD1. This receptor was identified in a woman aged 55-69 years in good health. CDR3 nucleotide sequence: TGTGCCAGCAGCTTAGGCCGGGACAGTTACGAGCAGTACTTC. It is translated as CASSLGRDSYEQYF. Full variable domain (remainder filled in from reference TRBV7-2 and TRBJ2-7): GAGVSQSPSNKVTEKGKDVELRCDPISGHTALYWYRQSLGQGLEFLIYFQGNSAPDKSGLPSDRFSAERTGGSVSTLTIQRTQQEDSAVYLCASSLGRDSYEQYFGPGTRLTVT.